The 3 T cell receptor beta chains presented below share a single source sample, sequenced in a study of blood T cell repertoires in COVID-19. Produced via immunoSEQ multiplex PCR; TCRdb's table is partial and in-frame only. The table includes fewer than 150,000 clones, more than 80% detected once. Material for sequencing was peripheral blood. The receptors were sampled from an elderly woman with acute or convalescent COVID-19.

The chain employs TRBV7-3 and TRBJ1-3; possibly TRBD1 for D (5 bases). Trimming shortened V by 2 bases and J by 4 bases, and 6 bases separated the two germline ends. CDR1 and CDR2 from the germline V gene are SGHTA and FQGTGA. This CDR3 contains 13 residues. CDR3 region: CASSLSGGNTIYF. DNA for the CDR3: TGTGCCAGCAGCTTATCAGGGGGAAACACCATATATTTT. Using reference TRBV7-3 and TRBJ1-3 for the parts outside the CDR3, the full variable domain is GAGVSQTPSNKVTEKGKYVELRCDPISGHTALYWYRQSLGQGPEFLIYFQGTGAADDSGLPNDRFFAVRPEGSVSTLKIQRTERGDSAVYLCASSLSGGNTIYFGEGSWLTVV.

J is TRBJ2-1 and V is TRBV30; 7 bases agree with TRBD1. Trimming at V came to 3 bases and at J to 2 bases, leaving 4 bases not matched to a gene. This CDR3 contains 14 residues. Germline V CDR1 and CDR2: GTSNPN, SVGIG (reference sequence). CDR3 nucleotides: TGTGCCTGGAGGGGGCAGGGGGCCTACAATGAGCAGTTCTTC. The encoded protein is CAWRGQGAYNEQFF.

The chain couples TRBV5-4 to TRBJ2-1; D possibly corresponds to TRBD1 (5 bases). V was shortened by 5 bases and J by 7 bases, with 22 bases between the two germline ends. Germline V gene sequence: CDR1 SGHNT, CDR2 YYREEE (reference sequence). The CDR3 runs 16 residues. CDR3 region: CASSLPARAGWNEQFF. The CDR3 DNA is TGTGCCAGCAGTCTTCCTGCTAGGGCAGGGTGGAATGAGCAGTTCTTC.